This T cell receptor (beta chain) was recovered during a study of blood T cells in healthy people across ages. Points from the study as a whole: There were more naive CD4+ cells and higher diversity in long-lived donors than in aged donors.

The CDR3 length is 17 residues. The V segment lost 4 bases and the J segment 4 bases; nucleotides outside the gene matches: 14. In germline, CDR1 is SGHRS, CDR2 YFSETQ. For the second PCR, which ran for about 7 to 12 cycles, a sample-barcoded 5' primer and a J-beta primer mix were used. MiXCR was run by TCRdb on the 5' RACE reads, yielding one entry per CDR3 protein. The sample holds around 990,000 distinct CDR3 sequences, around two fifths seen once. Note on this clonotype: Its antigen is unknown. Here the CDR3 omits its conserved ending phenylalanine or tryptophan, so a read error is the likely source.

Sequences were obtained from blood. The clonotype comes from a man aged 18 to 35 in good health. The chain is built from TRBV5-1 and TRBJ2-3; 8 bases are a match to TRBD2. The CDR3 bases are TGCGCCAGCAGCCCGCTCGAACTAGCGGCCGGCGCAGATACGCAGTATTAT. Translation gives CASSPLELAAGADTQYY.